The source of this T cell receptor (beta chain) is a study of T cells generated in artificial thymic organoids (dated by TCRdb to 2015 to 2018). Turning to the overall study: TCR alpha and beta CDR3 repertoires of in vitro artificial thymic organoid-derived CD8 single positive T cells were compared with thymic and peripheral blood naive CD8 T cells. The displayed repertoire sequencing data were described as being representative of three independent experiments. Results and caveats for the whole study, not just this receptor: Physiological TCR clonotype diversity, comparable to that of thymic and blood naive CD8 T cells, was observed in organoid-derived CD8 single positive T cells.

The CDR3 contains 11 residues, cysteine and phenylalanine counted. CDR3 DNA is the only sequence kept; it has 33 bases, read in frame from the first base. The germline ends are 8 bases apart after V is trimmed by 5 bases and J by 6 bases. CDR1 and CDR2, per the germline V gene, are SGHDT and YYEEEE. Healthy adult donors provided the non-mobilized peripheral blood. Enrichment of primary CD8+ T cells was performed with magnetic beads using the Miltenyi CD8+ T cell Isolation Kit. Naive CD8 T cells from blood were sorted by FACS as CD3+TCRalphabeta+CD8+CD45RO-CCR7+ cells prior to RNA extraction. For each sample, total RNA was purified from roughly 40,000 to 200,000 sorted cells using the RNeasy Micro kit, and RNA quality was checked on an Agilent RNA 6000 Nano chip. A word on this clonotype: Its binding antigen is unknown. No quality values exist for individual bases; no much larger clone is one base distant.

Separate semi-nested PCR amplifications were run for the TCRalpha and TCRbeta libraries, using Advantage 2 and reverse primers located in the TRAC or TRBC constant regions. Between about 3 and 500 ng of total RNA was used as input for first-strand cDNA synthesis. TCR cDNA libraries were generated by 5'-RACE using the SMARTer PCR cDNA Synthesis kit, with a poly-dT primer employed for first-strand synthesis. Sample-specific 5-nucleotide barcodes were carried by the semi-nested constant-region reverse primers, and the resulting products were cleaned using the Zymo DNA Clean and Concentrator-5 kit. Pools of up to ten barcoded samples were ligated to Illumina adaptors and sequenced on an Illumina MiSeq as 2 x 150 bp paired-end reads. In the paper's pipeline: Demultiplexed reads were aligned with BLAT to a custom library of all human TRAV, TRAJ, TRBV, TRBD and TRBJ combinations from IMGT. The best BLAT hits were picked using pslCDnaFilter (-maxAligns=1, -ignoreIntrons), and custom Perl scripts were used to calculate clonotype frequencies. TCRdb reworked the public reads: Q25 trimming with fastp, MiXCR clone assembly, productive beta chains retained. Rows matching on CDR3 protein sequence are summarized as one entry with the most common DNA and genes. The V and J calls come from TCRdb's annotation, not from the publication. The sample includes roughly 5,100 distinct CDR3 sequences, with 25% to 35% observed a single time. The ten largest clones represent roughly 2.3% of the sample.

The TCR sequence derives from a human donor who gave cord blood stem cells for thymic organoid culture, a cardiac surgery patient who gave postnatal thymus, or a blood donor (not recorded which). The sequence links TRBV5-6 to TRBJ1-2, with the D segment identity uncertain. Sequencing was done on a sample of naive CD8+ T cells from blood. The sample's cell subset or site label, in plain terms: CD3+TCRalphabeta+CD8SP T cells; for blood, CD45RO-CCR7+ naive CD8+ T cells. The CDR3 region: CASSQSNGYTF. The nucleotide sequence is TGTGCCAGCAGTCAGTCGAATGGCTACACCTTC.